The rows below give T cell receptor beta chains drawn from one sample of a study of CD8+ T cells in alopecia areata. Sequencing used immunoSEQ multiplex PCR; TCRdb keeps in-frame clones, though not all of them. This sample has approximately 200,000 clones; 58% occur once, and the top ten carry 5.5%. The sample here was CD4+ T cells sorted from blood, taken at week 24, from a patient treated with tofacitinib. The receptors come from a human donor with alopecia areata. CDR3s include the opening cysteine and the closing phenylalanine or tryptophan.

V gene,CDR3 length,J gene,CDR3 protein
TRBV29-1,13,TRBJ2-2,CGSGAGITGELFF
TRBV6-4,13,TRBJ1-1,CASSEGRNTEAFF
TRBV2,12,TRBJ1-5,CASSLQGEPQHF
TRBV2,12,TRBJ2-5,CASSAGRETQYF
TRBV4-2,17,TRBJ2-1,CASSQGSGERGTNEQFF
TRBV30,11,TRBJ2-3,CAWSPGDTQYF
TRBV11-2,17,TRBJ2-6,CASSLVRMTGGANVLTF
TRBV9,13,TRBJ2-5,CASSVPGRETQYF
TRBV29-1,14,TRBJ1-5,CSVVQTRGNQPQHF
TRBV4-3,17,TRBJ2-2,CASSQGPIAGEAGELFF
TRBV7-9,16,TRBJ2-7,CASSSSSGTGGKKQYF
TRBV7-2,14,TRBJ1-1,CASSLMMLSTEAFF
TRBV28,13,TRBJ1-2,CASSLVRGYGYTF
TRBV27,14,TRBJ2-3,CASSSTGGTDTQYF
TRBV4-2,15,TRBJ1-2,CASSQEDWGSSGYTF
TRBV7-6,16,TRBJ1-6,CASSLGGVGSNSPLHF
TRBV13,12,TRBJ1-1,CASSSGVTEAFF
TRBV2,14,TRBJ2-3,CATQQGSPTDTQYF
TRBV4-3,14,TRBJ2-7,CASSQDRGFDEQYF
TRBV4-3,14,TRBJ1-2,CASSQSGANYGYTF